This T cell receptor (beta chain) was sequenced for a study of blood T cell repertoires in COVID-19 (dated by TCRdb to the early 2020s). Notes on the research overall: Samples from collaborators originated in the United States, Italy and Spain and spanned both the acute and convalescent phases of COVID-19. The repertoires were released in a freely available public database meant as a resource for research on the immune response to SARS-CoV-2. The dataset comprised deeply sampled blood TCRbeta repertoires from subjects exposed to, actively infected with, or recovered from COVID-19. The samples were drawn from two sources: the first 160 participants of the ongoing ImmuneRACE study, and 1,000 to 1,500 subjects contributed by 6 global collaborators. The material from the prospective study consisted of cDNA or gDNA derived from T cells, B-cell-depleted T cells, or PBMCs. Where available, HLA class I and class II types were obtained from metadata supplied by the sample provider rather than from assay-based typing. Nearly every sample came with metadata listing a de-identified subject ID, COVID-19 status, age in years and sex.

Note on this clone: What antigen it recognizes has not been identified. The record has no base qualities; no much larger clone is one base away.

The CDR3, from cysteine to phenylalanine, totals 15 residues. The sequence is cut down to CDR3 DNA, 45 bases in frame from base 1. From V the trimming removes 6 bases and from J it removes 4 bases, while the gene matches leave 6 bases of the junction unaccounted for. The germline V gene encodes CDR1 MDHEN and CDR2 SYDVKM. Results and caveats for the whole study, not just this receptor: Clinical and demographic metadata were provided uncurated, with the amount varying by source and participant.

TCRbeta CDR3 regions were amplified from genomic DNA by means of the immunoSEQ Assay, a bias-controlled multiplex PCR. In the source study's methods: Nucleated cell counts per sample were estimated from amplification of reference gene primers within the assay. To quantify the absolute abundance of each unique TCRbeta CDR3 rearrangement, sequence reads were collapsed and filtered. For each sample, productive Simpson clonality was calculated as the square root of Simpson's diversity index over productive rearrangements. The table comes from immuneACCESS by way of TCRdb, which keeps in-frame sequences with V and J called. Part of the clones is missing from these tables; in studies checked, under half for an unresolved V gene and the rest for unknown reasons. D and trimming come from the DNA, and the V and J calls and clone size come from that table. The sample table shows about 370,000 clones, and around 87% are seen once. In total, the top ten clones hold 1% of the sample.

Enrolling through a virtual design, the prospective study's participants ranged in age from roughly 18 to 100 years and lived across roughly 23 United States geographic areas. To assign participants to cohorts, the prospective study relied on clinical history that participants themselves reported in a screening survey and a study questionnaire. For ImmuneRACE Cohort 3, a participant was defined as recovered based on two consecutive negative NP/OP PCR tests, clearance by a healthcare professional, or resolution of symptoms. In the prospective study, whole blood, serum and a nasopharyngeal or oropharyngeal swab were collected from each participant by mobile phlebotomists. Prospective study participants could optionally give additional blood draws and questionnaires over an approximately two-month period. Before DNA extraction, prospective study blood samples were shipped either frozen or at room temperature.

This receptor was obtained from a man between 18 and 35 years old who had recovered from COVID-19. The sequencing input was PBMCs or T cells enriched from blood (not recorded which). Recombination connected TRBV28 to TRBJ1-5; 10 bases in between match TRBD1. The bases read TGTGCCAGCAGCCCGGGACAGGGGACGAATCAGCCCCAGCATTTT. Its protein reads: CASSPGQGTNQPQHF. With the portions outside the CDR3 filled from the reference TRBV28 and TRBJ1-5 genes, the complete variable region becomes DVKVTQSSRYLVKRTGEKVFLECVQDMDHENMFWYRQDPGLGLRLIYFSYDVKMKEKGDIPEGYSVSREKKERFSLILESASTNQTSMYLCASSPGQGTNQPQHFGDGTRLSIL.